The TCR beta chain under discussion was sequenced for a study of shared clonotypes between healthy human individuals. The wider study: Donor composition was two women and a few men, aged 18 to 49.

This clone was observed a single time. Naivety among CD8 cells was defined by CD45RO negativity and positive CCR7 selection, thereby excluding terminally differentiated effector memory CD45RA+ cells. The donors were adults (healthy and HIV-negative) with no recent acute infections or vaccinations. In the authors' methods: Filtering differed, since immunoSEQ gave only junction sequences and no quality scores. Profiling relied on immunoSEQ multiplex PCR, and the TCRdb table lists in-frame clones only, not all of them. The V and J calls and clone size come from that table; D and trimming were worked out from the DNA. Of roughly 2.1 million clones in the sample, roughly 91% are singletons; the top ten hold 1.5% to 2%. The CDR3 is 14 amino acids. Trimming took 5 bases from V and 5 from J, leaving 15 bases between them. Looked up from germline, CDR1 is LNHDA and CDR2 is SQIVND (reference sequence).

This TCR derives from a man younger than 30 in good health. Some clones in this sample may be carry-over from other donors' samples. Input material: naive CD8+ T cells from PBMCs. The chain combines TRBV19 with TRBJ1-1; D ambiguous. The CDR3 DNA follows: TGTGCCAGTAGTGTCATGGGCCCTAATACTGAAGCTTTCTTT. Amino acids: CASSVMGPNTEAFF.